What follows describes a single TCR beta chain. The sample belongs to a study of glioma-infiltrating T cells after dendritic cell vaccination. The CDR3 covers 14 residues. Germline trimming cut 4 bases from V and 7 bases from J; bases unmatched to any gene: 9. Germline V lookup: CDR1 MNHEY, CDR2 SVGAGI. The primer mix had 60 V beta and 13 J beta primers. The data were produced by immunoSEQ multiplex PCR, yet TCRdb's version contains in-frame clones alone and is incomplete. The table has about 96,000 clones, roughly three quarters seen once. The receptor comes from a human donor with glioblastoma. This chain joins TRBV6-5 and TRBJ1-2; 7 nucleotides match TRBD1. Sequenced here: blood, sampled before dendritic cell vaccination. CDR3: CASSSITGERGYTF. Written as DNA, the CDR3 is TGTGCCAGCAGTTCCATTACAGGGGAACGTGGCTACACCTTC.